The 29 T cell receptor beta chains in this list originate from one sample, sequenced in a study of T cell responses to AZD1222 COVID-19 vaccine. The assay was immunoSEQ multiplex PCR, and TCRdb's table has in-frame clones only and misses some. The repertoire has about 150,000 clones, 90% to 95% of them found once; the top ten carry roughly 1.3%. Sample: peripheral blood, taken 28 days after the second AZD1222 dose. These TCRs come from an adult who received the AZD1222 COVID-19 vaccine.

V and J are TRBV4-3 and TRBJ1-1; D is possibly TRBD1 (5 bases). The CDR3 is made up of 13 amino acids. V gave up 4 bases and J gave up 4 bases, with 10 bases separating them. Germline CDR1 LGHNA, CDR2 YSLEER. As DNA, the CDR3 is TGCGCCAGCAGCCGGTCGGGGGTCACTGAAGCTTTCTTT. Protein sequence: CASSRSGVTEAFF.

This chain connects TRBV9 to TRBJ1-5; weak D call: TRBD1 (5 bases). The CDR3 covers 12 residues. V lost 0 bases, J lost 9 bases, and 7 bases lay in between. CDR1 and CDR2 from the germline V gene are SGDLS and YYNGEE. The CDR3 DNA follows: TGTGCCAGCAGCGTAGCGGGGGGGCCCCAGCATTTT. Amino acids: CASSVAGGPQHF.

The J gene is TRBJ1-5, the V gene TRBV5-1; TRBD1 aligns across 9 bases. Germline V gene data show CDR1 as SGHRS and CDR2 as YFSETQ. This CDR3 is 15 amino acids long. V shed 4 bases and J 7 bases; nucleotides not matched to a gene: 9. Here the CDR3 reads CASSEQGAQTQPQHF. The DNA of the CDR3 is TGCGCCAGCAGCGAACAGGGGGCGCAGACCCAGCCCCAGCATTTT.

The DNA for the CDR3 is TGTGCCAGTAGTACCACTGGGGGTCCCAATCAGCCCCAGCATTTT. Encoded protein: CASSTTGGPNQPQHF. This chain joins TRBV19 and TRBJ1-5, with D possibly matching TRBD1 (5 bases). In germline, CDR1 is LNHDA, CDR2 SQIVND (reference sequence). V was shortened by 4 bases and J by 3 bases, with 13 bases between the two germline ends. The CDR3 has 15 amino acids.

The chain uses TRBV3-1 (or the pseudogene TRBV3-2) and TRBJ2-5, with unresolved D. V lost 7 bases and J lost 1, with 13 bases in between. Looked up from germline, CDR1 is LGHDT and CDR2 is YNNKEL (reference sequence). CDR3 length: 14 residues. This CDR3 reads CASTPLGSQETQYF. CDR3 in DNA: TGTGCCAGCACGCCGCTCGGTAGCCAAGAGACCCAGTACTTC.

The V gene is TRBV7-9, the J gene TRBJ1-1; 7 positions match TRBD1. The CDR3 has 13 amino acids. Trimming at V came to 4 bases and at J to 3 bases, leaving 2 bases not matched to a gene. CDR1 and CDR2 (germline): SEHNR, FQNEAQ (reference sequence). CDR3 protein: CASSWGQYTEAFF. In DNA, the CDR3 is TGTGCCAGCAGCTGGGGACAGTACACTGAAGCTTTCTTT. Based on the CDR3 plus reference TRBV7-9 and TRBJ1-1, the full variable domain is DTGVSQNPRHKITKRGQNVTFRCDPISEHNRLYWYRQTLGQGPEFLTYFQNEAQLEKSRLLSDRFSAERPKGSFSTLEIQRTEQGDSAMYLCASSWGQYTEAFFGQGTRLTVV.

The CDR3 loop is CASSSYTWHSLAGGSYNEQFF. DNA for the CDR3: TGTGCCAGCTCAAGCTACACATGGCATAGCCTAGCGGGAGGCTCCTACAATGAGCAGTTCTTC. The chain employs TRBV18 and TRBJ2-1; 11 bases fit TRBD2. V trimming: 5 bases; J trimming: 0 bases; junction bases outside the gene matches: 18. Germline CDR1 and CDR2: KGHSH and LQKENI. CDR3 size: 21 residues.

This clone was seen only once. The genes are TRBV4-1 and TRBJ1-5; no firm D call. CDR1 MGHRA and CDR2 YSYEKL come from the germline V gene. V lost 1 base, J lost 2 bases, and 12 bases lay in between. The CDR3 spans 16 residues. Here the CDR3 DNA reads TGCGCCAGCAGCCAAGGTCTGGGAGGTGGCAATCAGCCCCAGCATTTT. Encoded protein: CASSQGLGGGNQPQHF.

The CDR3 DNA sequence: TGTGCCAGTAGTATAATTGGCGGGCCCTACGAGCAGTACTTC. Translated: CASSIIGGPYEQYF. The V gene is TRBV19, the J gene TRBJ2-7; tentatively, D is TRBD2 (5 bases). V was cut by 2 bases and J by 2 bases, with 10 bases left in between. Looked up from germline, CDR1 is LNHDA and CDR2 is SQIVND (reference sequence). The CDR3 extends over 14 amino acids. The full variable domain, rest sourced from reference TRBV19 and TRBJ2-7, is DGGITQSPKYLFRKEGQNVTLSCEQNLNHDAMYWYRQDPGQGLRLIYYSQIVNDFQKGDIAEGYSVSREKKESFPLTVTSAQKNPTAFYLCASSIIGGPYEQYFGPGTRLTVT.

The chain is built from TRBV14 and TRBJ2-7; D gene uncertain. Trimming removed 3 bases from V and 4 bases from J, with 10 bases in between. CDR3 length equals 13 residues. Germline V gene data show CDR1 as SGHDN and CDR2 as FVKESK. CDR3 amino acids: CASSQEQNYEQYF. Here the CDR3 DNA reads TGTGCCAGCAGCCAGGAACAGAATTACGAGCAGTACTTC.

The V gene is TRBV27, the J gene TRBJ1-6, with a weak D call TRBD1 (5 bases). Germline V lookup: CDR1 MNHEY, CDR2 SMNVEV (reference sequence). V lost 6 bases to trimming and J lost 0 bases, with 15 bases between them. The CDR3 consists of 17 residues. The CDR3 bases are TGTGCCAGCAGCAAAAGGTCAGGGAGCTCCTATAATTCACCCCTCCACTTT. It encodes CASSKRSGSSYNSPLHF.

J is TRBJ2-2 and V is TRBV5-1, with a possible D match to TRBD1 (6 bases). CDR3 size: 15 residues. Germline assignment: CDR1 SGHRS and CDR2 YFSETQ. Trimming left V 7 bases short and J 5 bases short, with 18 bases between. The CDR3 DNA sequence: TGCGCCAGCCTTCACGAGGGGGAATCGACCGGGGAGCTGTTTTTT. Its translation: CASLHEGESTGELFF.

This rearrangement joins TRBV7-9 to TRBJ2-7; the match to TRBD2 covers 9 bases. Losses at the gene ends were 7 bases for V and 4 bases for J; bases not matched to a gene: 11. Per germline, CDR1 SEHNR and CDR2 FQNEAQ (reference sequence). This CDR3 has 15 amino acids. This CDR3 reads CASTESGGRGYEQYF. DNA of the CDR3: TGTGCCAGCACGGAATCGGGCGGGAGGGGTTACGAGCAGTACTTC.

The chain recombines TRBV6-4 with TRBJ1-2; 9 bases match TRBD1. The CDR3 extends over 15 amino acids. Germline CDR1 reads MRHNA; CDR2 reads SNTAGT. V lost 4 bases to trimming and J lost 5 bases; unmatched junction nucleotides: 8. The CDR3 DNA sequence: TGTGCCAGCAGTGGTTGCCGGGACAGGGTTTATGGCTACACCTTC. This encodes CASSGCRDRVYGYTF.

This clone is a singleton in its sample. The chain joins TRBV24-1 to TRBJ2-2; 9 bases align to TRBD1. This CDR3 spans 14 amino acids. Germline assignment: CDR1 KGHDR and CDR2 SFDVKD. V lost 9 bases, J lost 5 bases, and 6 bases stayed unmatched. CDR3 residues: CATQRQGGTGELFF. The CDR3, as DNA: TGTGCCACCCAAAGACAGGGGGGGACCGGGGAGCTGTTTTTT.

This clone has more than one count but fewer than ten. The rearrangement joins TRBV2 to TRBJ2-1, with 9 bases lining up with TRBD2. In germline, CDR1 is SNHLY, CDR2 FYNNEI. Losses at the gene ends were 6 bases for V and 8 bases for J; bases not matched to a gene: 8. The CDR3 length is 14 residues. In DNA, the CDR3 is TGTGCCAGCAGCGAATTAGCGGGAGTCGATGAGCAGTTCTTC. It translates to CASSELAGVDEQFF.

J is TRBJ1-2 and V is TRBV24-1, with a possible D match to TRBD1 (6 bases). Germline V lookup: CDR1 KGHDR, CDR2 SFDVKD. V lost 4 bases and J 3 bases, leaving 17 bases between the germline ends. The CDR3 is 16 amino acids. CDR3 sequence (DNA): TGTGCCACCAGTGACCCCGGACAGTTTTCCTACTATGGCTACACCTTC. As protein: CATSDPGQFSYYGYTF.

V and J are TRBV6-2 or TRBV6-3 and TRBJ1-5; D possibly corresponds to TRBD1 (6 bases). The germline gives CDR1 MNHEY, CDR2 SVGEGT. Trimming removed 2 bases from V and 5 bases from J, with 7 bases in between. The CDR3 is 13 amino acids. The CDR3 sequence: CASSYRGYQPQHF. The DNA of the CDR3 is TGTGCCAGCAGTTACAGGGGGTATCAGCCCCAGCATTTT.

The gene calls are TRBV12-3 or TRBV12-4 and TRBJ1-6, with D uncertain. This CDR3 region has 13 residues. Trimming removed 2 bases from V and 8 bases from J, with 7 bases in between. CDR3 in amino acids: CASSLRGYSPLHF. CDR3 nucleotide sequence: TGTGCCAGCAGTTTACGAGGGTATTCACCCCTCCACTTT.

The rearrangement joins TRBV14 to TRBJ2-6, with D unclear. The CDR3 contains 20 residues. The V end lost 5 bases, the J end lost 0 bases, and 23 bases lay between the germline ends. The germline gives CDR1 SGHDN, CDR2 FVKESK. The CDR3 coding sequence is TGTGCCAGCAGCTTTGTTTCAGTGGGCCCTGTCCACTCTGGGGCCAACGTCCTGACTTTC. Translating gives CASSFVSVGPVHSGANVLTF.

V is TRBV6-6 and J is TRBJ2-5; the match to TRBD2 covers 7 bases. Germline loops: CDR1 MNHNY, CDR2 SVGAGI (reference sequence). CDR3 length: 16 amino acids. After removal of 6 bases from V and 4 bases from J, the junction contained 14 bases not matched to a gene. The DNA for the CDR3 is TGTGCCAGCAGCGCGCCTCGGGGCGGGAGTGGAGAGACCCAGTACTTC. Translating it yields CASSAPRGGSGETQYF.

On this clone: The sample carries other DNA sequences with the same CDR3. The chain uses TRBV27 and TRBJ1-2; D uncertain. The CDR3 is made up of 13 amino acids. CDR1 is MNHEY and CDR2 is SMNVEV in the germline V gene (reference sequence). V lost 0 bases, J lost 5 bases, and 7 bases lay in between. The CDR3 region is CASSLSSGYGYTF. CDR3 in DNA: TGTGCCAGCAGTTTATCGTCCGGATATGGCTACACCTTC.

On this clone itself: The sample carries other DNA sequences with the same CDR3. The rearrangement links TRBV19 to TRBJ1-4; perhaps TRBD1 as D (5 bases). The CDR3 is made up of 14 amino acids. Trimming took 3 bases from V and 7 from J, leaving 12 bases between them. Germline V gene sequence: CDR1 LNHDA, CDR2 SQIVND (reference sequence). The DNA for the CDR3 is TGTGCCAGTAGTATGAGGGGAGGGAGTGAAAAACTGTTTTTT. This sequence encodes CASSMRGGSEKLFF.

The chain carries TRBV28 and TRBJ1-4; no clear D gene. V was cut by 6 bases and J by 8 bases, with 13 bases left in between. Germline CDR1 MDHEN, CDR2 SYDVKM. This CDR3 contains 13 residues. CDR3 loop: CASRRNLGEKLFF. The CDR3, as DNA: TGTGCCAGCAGGCGTAACCTGGGAGAAAAACTGTTTTTT.

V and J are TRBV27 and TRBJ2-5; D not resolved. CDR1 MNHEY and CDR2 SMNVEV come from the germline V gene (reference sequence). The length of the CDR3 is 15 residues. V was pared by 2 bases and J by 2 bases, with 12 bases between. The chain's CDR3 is CASSLLQASQETQYF. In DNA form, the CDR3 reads TGTGCCAGCAGTTTACTTCAGGCCTCTCAAGAGACCCAGTACTTC.

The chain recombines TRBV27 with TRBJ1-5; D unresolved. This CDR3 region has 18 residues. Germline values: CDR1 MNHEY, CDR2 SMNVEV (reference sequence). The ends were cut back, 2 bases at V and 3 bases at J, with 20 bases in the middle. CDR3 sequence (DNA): TGTGCCAGCAGTTTAGCCCCCCCGAGTCCCACCCCCAATCAGCCCCAGCATTTT. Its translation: CASSLAPPSPTPNQPQHF.

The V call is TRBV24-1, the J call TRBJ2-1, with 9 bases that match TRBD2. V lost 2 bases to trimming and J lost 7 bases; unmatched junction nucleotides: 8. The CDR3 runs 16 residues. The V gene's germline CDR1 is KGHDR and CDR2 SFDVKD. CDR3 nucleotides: TGTGCCACCAGTGATTCGCGGGAGGGCGCCCTGAATGAGCAGTTCTTC. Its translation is CATSDSREGALNEQFF.

The CDR3: CASSLWGTSGNEQFF. CDR3 in DNA: TGTGCCAGCAGTTTATGGGGAACTTCCGGGAATGAGCAGTTCTTC. The rearrangement uses TRBV27 and TRBJ2-1; D is undetermined. CDR1 is MNHEY, CDR2 SMNVEV, per germline (reference sequence). The ends were cut back, 1 base at V and 7 bases at J, with 14 bases in the middle. The CDR3 totals 15 residues.

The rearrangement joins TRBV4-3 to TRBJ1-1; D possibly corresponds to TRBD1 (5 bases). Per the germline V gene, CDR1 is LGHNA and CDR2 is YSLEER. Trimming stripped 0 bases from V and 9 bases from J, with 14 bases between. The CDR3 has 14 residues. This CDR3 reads CASSQELGDPKAFF. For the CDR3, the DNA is TGCGCCAGCAGCCAAGAATTAGGGGATCCCAAAGCTTTCTTT.